The clone carrying this T cell receptor beta chain was seen a handful of times. What it recognizes is unknown. CDR1 and CDR2 from the germline V gene are MNHNS and SASEGT. The CDR3 contains 16 residues. After removal of 8 bases from V and 0 bases from J, the junction contained 7 bases not matched to a gene. Cultured CD4+ T cells had their DNA profiled by the Oncomine TCR Beta short-read assay. TCRdb fed the PCR reads into MiXCR, producing one record per CDR3 protein. The sample yields about 20,000 distinct CDR3 sequences, about four fifths seen once. The treatment: roughly 11-day PBMC culture with coronavirus spike peptide pools or control peptides (ViraFEST assay). These data originate in a study of vaccination and CD4 T cells after COVID-19.

The TCR originated in a human donor who received a COVID-19 vaccine. This chain joins TRBV6-1 and TRBJ1-6; 7 bases align to TRBD1. The material was CD4+ T cells from blood, cultured in vitro, obtained after SARS-CoV-2 vaccination. CDR3 residues: CASGKGQSSYNSPLHF. The CDR3 DNA reads as TGTGCCAGCGGGAAGGGACAGAGCTCCTATAATTCACCCCTCCACTTT.